A single T cell receptor beta chain is shown here with its context. The antigen remains unidentified. TCRdb keeps only in-frame clones here, not all; method: immunoSEQ multiplex PCR. The data hold under 35,000 clones, with roughly 80% observed a single time. The sample belongs to a study of T cells in narcolepsy. Study results and limitations: Autoreactive clone sequences were missing from some blood memory CD4+ repertoires. Reportedly, autoreactive clonotypes were serially detected in patients' blood but not controls'.

V was pared by 3 bases and J by 9 bases, with 13 bases between. The CDR3 consists of 13 residues. The germline V gene has CDR1 SGHRS and CDR2 YFSETQ. The sequencing input was memory (CD45RA-) CD4+ T cells from blood. The sequence was collected from a human donor in good health. The chain recombines TRBV5-1 with TRBJ2-1; D is ambiguous. In DNA, the CDR3 is TGCGCCAGCAGCTCCGGGCCAGCCAGTGAGCAGTTCTTC. Protein sequence: CASSSGPASEQFF.